These T cell receptor beta chains were read from a single sample in a study of graft-versus-host responses after intestinal transplantation. Sequencing used immunoSEQ multiplex PCR; TCRdb keeps in-frame clones, though not all of them. The repertoire holds roughly 130,000 clones, about nine tenths seen once, with about 0.2% in the top ten. Their specific antigens are unknown. This specimen was unstimulated CD4+ T cells sorted from spleen or lymph node cells, taken before intestinal transplant. The receptors derive from a human donor who received an intestinal transplant. The conserved cysteine and the conserved F or W are not part of the CDR3 here.

v_call	cdr3_aa
TRBV18	ASSLSKDRYGYT
TRBV7-8	ASSLMDEQF
TRBV5-4	ASSLNYEQY
TRBV7-9	ASSDPGTGNGYT
TRBV6-1	ASRLAGGTGELF
TRBV6-1	ASSVVLAEFPTYEQY
TRBV18	ASSPLASFSYEQY
TRBV6-1	ASSGQFGYT
TRBV25-1	ASSGHFSNQPQH
TRBV5-1	ASSPGGSVGNTIY
TRBV19	ASSIPASGQEAQY
TRBV7-8	ASSKEALAKQY
TRBV2	ASSEIRAAYEQY
TRBV7-3	ASSKRGGAEAF
TRBV7-3	ASSLRGGDNEQF
TRBV19	ASSINEQGRVAPGGKTQY
TRBV7-6	ASSLGTSRNNEQF
TRBV6-1	ASTSGTDTQY
TRBV27	ASSFWPGTDTQY
TRBV28	ASSLSPRTYEQY
TRBV4-2	ASSQIGGPGELF
TRBV18	ASSPVNSGANVLT
TRBV18	ASSTGTSVQETQY
TRBV5-1	ASSLDGDYEQY
TRBV5-1	ASSSTGYEQY
TRBV5-1	ASSLVVGRGAF
TRBV18	ASSPPGRGNTEAF
TRBV7-3	ASSLSSGSPYEQY
TRBV27	ASSSQGASDTGELF
TRBV28	ASKLAGDIYEQY
TRBV18	ASSPQVVGGPINEQF
TRBV27	ASRRERGPLYEQY
TRBV11-2	ASSLGSTGNQPQH
TRBV6-5	ASSYSNRPQETQY
TRBV7-2	ASSPRALYPYEQY
TRBV4-1	ASSHLWGGQETQY
TRBV5-1	ASSEAPGTGRF
TRBV7-9	ASSLTKGANEQF
TRBV7-9	ASSSGTSGIDEQF
TRBV18	ASSPDRGPLATNEKLF
TRBV6-5	ASSLARTGELF
TRBV5-1	ASSPEDYSGVAGETQY
TRBV19	ASSTTGLAGGTTGELF
TRBV6-6	ASSYPPGTGGNEQF
TRBV7-9	ASSADSEGYT
TRBV7-8	ASSPQNIGTEAF
TRBV19	ASSIVGRGRRSNQPQH
TRBV9	ASSVGLAGGLTDTQY
TRBV7-3	ASSSTGGRLNEQF
TRBV9	ASSEWTGVTDTQY
TRBV18	ASSQGLADWSEQY
TRBV28	ASSSLAGGSYNEQF
TRBV5-6	ASSFRDISGNTIY
TRBV6-5	ASSYSTQRLNTEAF
TRBV5-1	ASSPQVPGNTIY
TRBV5-4	ASSTGDGGYT